What follows is one TCR beta chain and its context. The antigen remains undetermined. These data belong to a study of regulatory T cells. Broader study findings: Shannon entropy was nonsignificantly lower in patient CD8+ T cells than control CD8+ cells. Regulatory T cells showed the strongest V-J pair restriction and V/J gene skewing among patient repertoires.

Primers: 52 TRBV forward and 13 TRBJ reverse. The protocol was immunoSEQ multiplex PCR, while the TCRdb copy is restricted to in-frame clones and leaves out a portion. The profile shows 4,500 to 7,000 clones, approximately 80% of them singletons. The V gene's germline CDR1 is SGHRS and CDR2 YFSETQ. CDR3 size: 14 residues. The germline V and J ends were trimmed by 5 bases and 4 bases, with 12 bases remaining between them. Two CD3G-deficient patients had more severe autoimmunity; all had some. Patients aged 2 to 39 years had fewer naive and more memory CD4+ and CD8+ T cells. V usage is TRBV5-1 and J usage is TRBJ2-2; a possible D gene is TRBD2 (6 bases). The origin of this receptor is a child under 18 with CD3G deficiency. The sequencing input was CD8+ T cells sorted from blood. Written as DNA, the CDR3 is TGCGCCAGCAGATGGAGGGGTGGCACCGGGGAGCTGTTTTTT. It translates to CASRWRGGTGELFF.